These 3 T cell receptor beta chains originate from one sample sequenced in a study of blood T cell repertoires in COVID-19. Generated by immunoSEQ multiplex PCR, the TCRdb table keeps only in-frame clones and is missing some. This sample yields 500,000 or so clones, of which about 85% are seen a single time; about 0.7% belongs to the top ten. The sequenced sample was PBMCs or T cells enriched from blood (not recorded which). These receptors were taken from a woman under 30 who had recovered from COVID-19.

The chain is built from TRBV5-1 and TRBJ2-2; the D gene is possibly TRBD2 (5 bases). Germline-derived CDR1 and CDR2 are SGHRS and YFSETQ. CDR3 size: 15 residues. Trimming took 4 bases from V and 3 from J, leaving 13 bases between them. For the CDR3, the DNA is TGCGCCAGCAGCAGTCCCGAGGAGGACACCGGGGAGCTGTTTTTT. It translates to CASSSPEEDTGELFF.

This chain uses TRBV5-4 with TRBJ2-5; TRBD2 matches 8 bases. Germline assignment: CDR1 SGHNT and CDR2 YYREEE (reference sequence). With V trimmed by 3 bases and J by 2 bases, 6 bases remained unmatched. The CDR3 runs to 15 residues. The CDR3 DNA is TGTGCCAGCAGCTCCGGGGGGGTAGGACAAGAGACCCAGTACTTC. This codes for CASSSGGVGQETQYF.

The chain carries TRBV30 and TRBJ2-7; TRBD1 agrees at 7 bases. The CDR3 spans 15 residues. The germline V gene encodes CDR1 GTSNPN and CDR2 SVGIG (reference sequence). Unmatched junction bases numbered 9, after V lost 0 bases and J lost 4 bases. The DNA of the CDR3 is TGTGCCTGGAGTGTATTCGGGACAGCTCTTTACGAGCAGTACTTC. Protein: CAWSVFGTALYEQYF.